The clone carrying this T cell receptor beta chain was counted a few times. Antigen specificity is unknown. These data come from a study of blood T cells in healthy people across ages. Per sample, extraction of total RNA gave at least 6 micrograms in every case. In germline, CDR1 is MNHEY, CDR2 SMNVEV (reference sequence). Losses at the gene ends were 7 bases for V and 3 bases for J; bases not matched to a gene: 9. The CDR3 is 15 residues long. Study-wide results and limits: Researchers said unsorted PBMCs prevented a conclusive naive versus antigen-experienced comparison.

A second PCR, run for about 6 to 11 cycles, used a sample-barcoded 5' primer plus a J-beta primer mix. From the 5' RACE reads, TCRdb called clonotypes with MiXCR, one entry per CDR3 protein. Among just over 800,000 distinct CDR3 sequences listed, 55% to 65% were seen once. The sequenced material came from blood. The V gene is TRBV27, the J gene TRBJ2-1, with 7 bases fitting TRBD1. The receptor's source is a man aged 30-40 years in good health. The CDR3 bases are TGTGCCAGCATCTCCGACAGGGACCTCTACAATGAGCAGTTCTTC. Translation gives CASISDRDLYNEQFF.